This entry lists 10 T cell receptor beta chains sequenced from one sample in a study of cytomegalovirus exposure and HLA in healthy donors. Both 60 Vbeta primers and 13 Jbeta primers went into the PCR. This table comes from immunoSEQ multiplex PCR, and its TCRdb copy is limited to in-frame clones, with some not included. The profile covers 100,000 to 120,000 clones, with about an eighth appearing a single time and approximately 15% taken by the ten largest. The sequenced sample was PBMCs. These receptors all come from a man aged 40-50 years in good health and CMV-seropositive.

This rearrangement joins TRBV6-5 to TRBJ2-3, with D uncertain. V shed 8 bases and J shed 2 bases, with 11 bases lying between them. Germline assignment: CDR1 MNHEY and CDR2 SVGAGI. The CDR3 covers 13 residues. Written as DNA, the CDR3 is TGTGCCAGCGCCTCAGGATACACAGATACGCAGTATTTT. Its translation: CASASGYTDTQYF.

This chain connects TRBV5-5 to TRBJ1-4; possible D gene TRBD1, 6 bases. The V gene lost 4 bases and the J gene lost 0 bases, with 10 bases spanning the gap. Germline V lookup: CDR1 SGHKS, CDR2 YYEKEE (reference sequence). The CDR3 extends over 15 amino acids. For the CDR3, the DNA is TGTGCCAGCAGCGCCGAGGGGGCAACTAATGAAAAACTGTTTTTT. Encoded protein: CASSAEGATNEKLFF.

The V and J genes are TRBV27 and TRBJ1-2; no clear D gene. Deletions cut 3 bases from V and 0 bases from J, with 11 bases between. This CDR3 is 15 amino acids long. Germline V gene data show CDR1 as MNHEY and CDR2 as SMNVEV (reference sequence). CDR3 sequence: CASSFQRGANYGYTF. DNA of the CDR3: TGTGCCAGCAGTTTCCAACGGGGAGCTAACTATGGCTACACCTTC.

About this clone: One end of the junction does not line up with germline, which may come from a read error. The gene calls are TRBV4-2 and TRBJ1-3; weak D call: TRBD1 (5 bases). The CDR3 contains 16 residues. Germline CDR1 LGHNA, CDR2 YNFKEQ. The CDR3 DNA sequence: TGTGCCAGTAGCCAAGATGGGGCTTCATCTGGAAACACCATATATTTT. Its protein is CASSQDGASSGNTIYF.

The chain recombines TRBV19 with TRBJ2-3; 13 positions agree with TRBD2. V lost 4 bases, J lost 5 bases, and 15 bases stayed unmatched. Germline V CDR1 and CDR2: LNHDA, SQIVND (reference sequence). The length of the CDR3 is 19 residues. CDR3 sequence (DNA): TGTGCCAGTAGTAAAATTCGACGGACTAGCGGGAGTAAGGTAGATACGCAGTATTTT. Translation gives CASSKIRRTSGSKVDTQYF.

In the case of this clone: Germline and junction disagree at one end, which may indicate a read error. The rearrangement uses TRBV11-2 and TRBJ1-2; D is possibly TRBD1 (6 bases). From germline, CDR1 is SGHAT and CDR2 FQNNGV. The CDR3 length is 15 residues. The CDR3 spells CASSLDHLTGYGYPF. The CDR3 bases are TGTGCCAGCAGCTTAGATCACCTAACAGGGTACGGCTACCCCTTC.

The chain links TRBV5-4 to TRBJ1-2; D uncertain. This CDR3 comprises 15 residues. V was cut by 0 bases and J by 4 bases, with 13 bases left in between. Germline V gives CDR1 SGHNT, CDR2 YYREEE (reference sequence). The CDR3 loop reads CASSLERGSGYGYTF. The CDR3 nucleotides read TGTGCCAGCAGCTTGGAGCGGGGATCAGGCTATGGCTACACCTTC.

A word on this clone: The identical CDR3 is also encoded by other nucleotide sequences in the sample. The CDR3 nucleotides are TGCGCCAGCAGCCAAGAACAGGGCAACTATGGCTACACCTTC. It specifies CASSQEQGNYGYTF. The chain combines TRBV4-1 with TRBJ1-2; TRBD1 is a possible D gene (6 bases). Trimming stripped 0 bases from V and 2 bases from J, with 7 bases between. Germline CDR1 MGHRA, CDR2 YSYEKL. This CDR3 region has 14 residues.

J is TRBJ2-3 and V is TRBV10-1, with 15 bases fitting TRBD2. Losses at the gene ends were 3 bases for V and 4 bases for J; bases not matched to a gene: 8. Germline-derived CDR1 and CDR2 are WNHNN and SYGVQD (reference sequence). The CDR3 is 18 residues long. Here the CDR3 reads CASSDGGTSGRIPDTQYF. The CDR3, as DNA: TGCGCCAGCAGTGACGGGGGGACTAGCGGGAGGATCCCAGATACGCAGTATTTT.

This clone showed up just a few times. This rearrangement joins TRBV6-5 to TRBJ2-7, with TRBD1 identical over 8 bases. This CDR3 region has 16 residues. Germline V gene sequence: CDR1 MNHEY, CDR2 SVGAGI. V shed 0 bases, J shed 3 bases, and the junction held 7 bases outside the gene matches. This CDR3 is CASSYSAQGARYEQYF. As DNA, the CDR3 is TGTGCCAGCAGTTACTCGGCCCAGGGGGCGCGCTACGAGCAGTACTTC.